The 14 T cell receptor beta chains below all came from one sample that was sequenced in a study of cytomegalovirus exposure and HLA in healthy donors. Both 60 Vbeta primers and 13 Jbeta primers went into the PCR. Profiling relied on immunoSEQ multiplex PCR, and the TCRdb table lists in-frame clones only, not all of them. This table has 100,000 to 150,000 clones, about 79% appearing once. The sequenced material came from PBMCs. All receptors come from a man in his fifties or sixties in good health and CMV-seronegative.

In its sample, this clone was seen a few times. The V call is TRBV4-2, the J call TRBJ1-5; D ambiguous. Trimming pared 4 bases from V and 0 bases from J, leaving 10 bases between. Germline CDR1 and CDR2: LGHNA and YNFKEQ. The CDR3 is 15 amino acids. The CDR3 protein is CASSLTGNSNQPQHF. The CDR3, as DNA: TGTGCCAGCAGCCTAACCGGGAATAGCAATCAGCCCCAGCATTTT.

The chain's CDR3 is CASSFPTNEKLFF. CDR3 bases: TGTGCCAGCAGCTTTCCAACTAATGAAAAACTGTTTTTT. The chain joins TRBV6-1 to TRBJ1-4; D is unresolved. Germline CDR1 and CDR2: MNHNS and SASEGT. V was cut by 6 bases and J by 0 bases, with 5 bases left in between. This CDR3 is built from 13 residues.

The chain joins TRBV5-1 to TRBJ2-3; TRBD2 might be the D (7 bases). Germline-derived CDR1 and CDR2 are SGHRS and YFSETQ. CDR3 length: 16 residues. The V and J ends lost 7 bases and 5 bases respectively, with 23 bases between them. The CDR3 DNA reads TGCGCCAGCGCAAGGGAGGGGGGGGCCGCGGGAGATACGCAGTATTTT. The encoded protein is CASAREGGAAGDTQYF.

The chain joins TRBV6-4 to TRBJ1-5; TRBD1 agrees at 7 bases. V trimming: 4 bases; J trimming: 0 bases; junction bases outside the gene matches: 15. Germline V gene sequence: CDR1 MRHNA, CDR2 SNTAGT. This CDR3 region has 19 residues. The chain's CDR3 is CASSVGVRGGGSSNQPQHF. The CDR3 region has the DNA TGTGCCAGCAGTGTAGGTGTTCGAGGAGGGGGCTCTAGCAATCAGCCCCAGCATTTT.

The CDR3 reads CASSQDLSGGAQETQYF. For the CDR3, the DNA is TGCGCCAGCAGCCAAGATCTAAGCGGGGGGGCCCAAGAGACCCAGTACTTC. The rearrangement uses TRBV4-3 and TRBJ2-5; 10 positions match TRBD2. CDR3 length: 17 residues. Trimming at V came to 0 bases and at J to 1 base, leaving 5 bases not matched to a gene. CDR1 is LGHNA and CDR2 is YSLEER in the germline V gene.

The chain combines TRBV4-1 with TRBJ1-2, with D uncertain. Trimming pared 0 bases from V and 5 bases from J, leaving 10 bases between. Per the germline V gene, CDR1 is MGHRA and CDR2 is YSYEKL. The CDR3 has 14 amino acids. The CDR3 is CASSQDPQFYGYTF. CDR3 sequence (DNA): TGCGCCAGCAGCCAAGATCCGCAGTTTTATGGCTACACCTTC.

The CDR3 loop is CASTVAGTGDSGELFF. CDR3 bases: TGTGCCAGCACCGTAGCCGGGACAGGGGATAGCGGGGAGCTGTTTTTT. This rearrangement joins TRBV7-6 to TRBJ2-2, with 10 positions matching TRBD1. With 7 bases clipped from V and 7 bases from J, the junction kept 12 bases outside the gene matches. This CDR3 is built from 16 residues. Germline CDR1 and CDR2: SGHVS and FNYEAQ. The full variable domain, rest sourced from reference TRBV7-6 and TRBJ2-2, is GAGVSQSPRYKVTKRGQDVALRCDPISGHVSLYWYRQALGQGPEFLTYFNYEAQQDKSGLPNDRFSAERPEGSISTLTIQRTEQRDSAMYRCASTVAGTGDSGELFFGEGSRLTVL.

This sequence joins TRBV4-2 and TRBJ1-1; D gene unclear. Germline V CDR1 and CDR2: LGHNA, YNFKEQ. The CDR3 loop spans 14 amino acids. V lost 0 bases and J 5 bases, leaving 10 bases between the germline ends. CDR3 loop: CASSQEMRGTEAFF. CDR3 bases: TGTGCCAGCAGCCAAGAGATGCGGGGAACTGAAGCTTTCTTT.

This clone came up a few times. The chain links TRBV7-2 to TRBJ2-7, with D possibly TRBD1 on 5 matching bases. Trimming removed 5 bases from V and 9 bases from J, with 11 bases in between. This CDR3 spans 11 amino acids. Germline-derived CDR1 and CDR2 are SGHTA and FQGNSA. Here the CDR3 reads CASSSQGTQYF. The CDR3 DNA sequence: TGTGCCAGCAGCAGCCAGGGTACGCAGTACTTC.

The chain couples TRBV25-1 to TRBJ1-6, with D possibly being TRBD1 (6 bases). V gave up 9 bases and J gave up 4 bases, with 7 bases separating them. The CDR3 is 12 residues long. Germline CDR1 is MGHDK and CDR2 is SYGVNS. CDR3 region: CASGQYNSPLHF. For the CDR3, the DNA is TGTGCCAGTGGACAGTATAATTCACCCCTCCACTTT. Full variable domain (missing parts from reference TRBV25-1 and TRBJ1-6): EADIYQTPRYLVIGTGKKITLECSQTMGHDKMYWYQQDPGMELHLIHYSYGVNSTEKGDLSSESTVSRIRTEHFPLTLESARPSHTSQYLCASGQYNSPLHFGNGTRLTVT.

This rearrangement joins TRBV7-2 to TRBJ2-5, with a possible D match to TRBD1 (6 bases). Trimming removed 5 bases from V and 4 bases from J, with 14 bases in between. Germline V gene data show CDR1 as SGHTA and CDR2 as FQGNSA. The CDR3 contains 14 residues. CDR3: CASSTDSFLETQYF. The CDR3 region has the DNA TGTGCCAGCAGCACGGACAGCTTTCTAGAGACCCAGTACTTC.

This clone has only a few counts. Its ends do not fully match the called genes, so a read error is possible. The V call is TRBV7-9, the J call TRBJ1-2; D might be TRBD1 (5 bases). The V gene's germline CDR1 is SEHNR and CDR2 FQNEAQ (reference sequence). This CDR3 comprises 17 residues. This CDR3 is CSSSLNVGGHLNYGYTF. DNA for the CDR3: TGTTCCAGCAGCTTAAATGTGGGCGGACACCTAAACTATGGCTACACCTTC.

The chain has TRBV10-1 and TRBJ1-2; TRBD1 matches 7 bases. This CDR3 spans 13 amino acids. The V gene's germline CDR1 is WNHNN and CDR2 SYGVQD (reference sequence). Trimming at V came to 8 bases and at J to 4 bases, leaving 7 bases not matched to a gene. CDR3 amino acids: CASAEGQIYGYTF. In DNA form, the CDR3 reads TGCGCCAGCGCCGAGGGACAGATCTATGGCTACACCTTC.

The CDR3 sequence is CASRTDRGTDTQYF. CDR3 DNA sequence: TGTGCCAGCAGGACGGACAGGGGCACAGATACGCAGTATTTT. The rearrangement links TRBV5-4 to TRBJ2-3; TRBD1 matches 8 bases. The germline V gene has CDR1 SGHNT and CDR2 YYREEE (reference sequence). This CDR3 has 14 amino acids. The ends lost 5 bases at V and 1 base at J; junction bases unmatched: 3.